This T cell receptor beta chain comes out of a study of blood T cell repertoires in COVID-19. Looking at the study overall: There were acute and convalescent COVID-19 samples, and they came from the United States, Italy and Spain.

CDR1 is MNHEY, CDR2 SMNVEV, per germline (reference sequence). V lost 2 bases to trimming and J lost 2 bases, with 10 bases between them. This CDR3 region has 15 residues. Sequenced by immunoSEQ multiplex PCR; TCRdb stores in-frame clones only, minus some. This table has fewer than 300,000 clones, roughly 89% appearing once. The chain links TRBV27 to TRBJ2-1, with D possibly matching TRBD1 (5 bases). Input material: PBMCs or T cells enriched from blood (not recorded which). The sequence was obtained from a man between 35 and 55 years old who had recovered from COVID-19. CDR3 in DNA: TGTGCCAGCAGTTTAGGGGCGGAAGCCTACAATGAGCAGTTCTTC. Residues: CASSLGAEAYNEQFF.